One sample yielded the 27 T cell receptor beta chains listed below, sequenced in a study of neurological immune-mediated disorders. TCRdb re-called the 5' RACE reads with MiXCR, one entry per CDR3 protein. Among about 55,000 distinct CDR3 sequences, roughly 4% were seen once, and the ten largest hold less than 2%. The sample taken for sequencing was PBMCs. The origin of the receptors is a man aged 30 to 39 with multiple sclerosis.

In regard to this clonotype: Given a much more abundant clone one base away, this may be a read error. The chain joins TRBV25-1 to TRBJ1-5, with D maybe TRBD1 (5 bases). The CDR3 loop spans 15 amino acids. The germline CDR1 and CDR2 sequences are MGHDK and SYGVNS. The CDR3 DNA reads TGTGCCAGCAGTGAATCCGGGACGTCTAATCAGCCCCAGAATTTT. Protein sequence: CASSESGTSNQPQNF.

This clonotype was recorded many times. This sequence joins TRBV7-9 and TRBJ2-7; perhaps TRBD1 as D (5 bases). The length of the CDR3 is 12 residues. The V gene's germline CDR1 is SEHNR and CDR2 FQNEAQ (reference sequence). V gave up 3 bases and J gave up 5 bases, with 8 bases separating them. The CDR3 sequence: CASSLQGHEQYF. Here the CDR3 DNA reads TGTGCCAGCAGCTTGCAGGGCCACGAGCAGTACTTC.

This clonotype has at least ten counts. The chain is built from TRBV14 and TRBJ2-1; 12 nucleotides agree with TRBD2. CDR1 SGHDN and CDR2 FVKESK come from the germline V gene. The CDR3 sequence is 16 residues long. The J segment lost 6 bases and the V segment lost 1 base, leaving 4 bases of the junction unmatched. The CDR3 reads CASSQARLAGANEQFF. CDR3 coding DNA: TGTGCCAGCAGCCAAGCTCGACTAGCGGGGGCCAATGAGCAGTTCTTC.

This clonotype was seen at least ten times. V gene TRBV7-3 combines with J gene TRBJ2-3; D is perhaps TRBD1 (6 bases). Between the trimmed V and J ends, which lost 2 bases and 3 bases, there was a span of 18 bases. This CDR3 is built from 17 residues. Germline V gives CDR1 SGHTA, CDR2 FQGTGA. CDR3 loop: CASSLPMTSGVTDTQYF. CDR3 nucleotides: TGTGCCAGCAGCTTACCTATGACGTCAGGGGTTACAGATACGCAGTATTTT.

This clonotype was recorded many times. The chain uses TRBV5-1 and TRBJ2-6; D is uncertain. V was cut by 4 bases and J by 0 bases, with 8 bases left in between. Germline V CDR1 and CDR2: SGHRS, YFSETQ. The length of the CDR3 is 15 residues. CDR3 sequence: CASSGPASGANVLTF. CDR3 DNA sequence: TGCGCCAGCAGCGGCCCGGCCTCTGGGGCCAACGTCCTGACTTTC.

This clonotype has at least ten counts. The V gene is TRBV6-1, the J gene TRBJ2-1; tentative D call: TRBD1 (7 bases). The CDR3 has 13 residues. CDR1 is MNHNS and CDR2 is SASEGT in the germline V gene. Trimming cost V 8 bases and J 2 bases, with 10 bases left between them. The CDR3 nucleotides read TGTGCCAGCGGGGGGACAGCCTACAATGAGCAGTTCTTC. Translating gives CASGGTAYNEQFF.

This clonotype was counted ten times or more. The chain carries TRBV5-1 and TRBJ2-5, with TRBD2 matching 12 bases. Germline V gene sequence: CDR1 SGHRS, CDR2 YFSETQ. J was trimmed by 5 bases and V by 1 base; bases with no gene match: 6. The CDR3 is 16 residues long. CDR3 sequence reads: CASSLLTSGGAETQYF. The CDR3 nucleotides are TGCGCCAGCAGCTTGTTGACTAGCGGGGGTGCTGAGACCCAGTACTTC.

This clonotype occurred many times. V gene TRBV6-1 combines with J gene TRBJ1-5; the D is unclear. The germline V and J ends were trimmed by 7 bases and 0 bases, with 10 bases remaining between them. The germline gives CDR1 MNHNS, CDR2 SASEGT. CDR3 length: 14 amino acids. The CDR3 loop is CASTVLDSNQPQHF. The CDR3 region has the DNA TGTGCCAGCACCGTACTGGATAGCAATCAGCCCCAGCATTTT.

Many counts were recorded for this clonotype. This chain connects TRBV28 to TRBJ1-1, with TRBD1 as a possible D gene (5 bases). The V and J ends lost 10 bases and 6 bases respectively, with 18 bases between them. CDR3 length: 13 amino acids. The germline V gene has CDR1 MDHEN and CDR2 SYDVKM. The CDR3 nucleotides read TGTGCCATCACCTTTGGGGGGTTCGCTGAAGCTTTCTTT. Protein sequence: CAITFGGFAEAFF.

The chain employs TRBV9 and TRBJ1-5; 8 nucleotides match TRBD1. The CDR3 loop spans 14 amino acids. The J segment lost 5 bases and the V segment lost 4 bases, leaving 5 bases of the junction unmatched. Germline loops: CDR1 SGDLS, CDR2 YYNGEE. For the CDR3, the DNA is TGTGCCAGCAGCCCAGGGGGCGGCGATCAGCCCCAGCATTTT. Protein sequence: CASSPGGGDQPQHF.

This clonotype came up many times. The gene calls are TRBV5-6 and TRBJ2-1; D not resolved. This CDR3 has 12 amino acids. Germline values: CDR1 SGHDT, CDR2 YYEEEE. Trimming cost V 3 bases and J 2 bases, with 3 bases left between them. CDR3 loop: CASSSPYNEQFF. The CDR3 DNA is TGTGCCAGCAGCTCACCCTACAATGAGCAGTTCTTC.

This clonotype has just a few counts. Given a much more abundant clone one base away, this may be a read error. The gene calls are TRBV10-1 and TRBJ2-7, with unresolved D. There are 12 residues in the CDR3. The V end was cut by 4 bases, the J end by 1 base, with 5 bases between. Germline CDR1 reads WNHNN; CDR2 reads SYGVQD (reference sequence). The CDR3, as DNA: TGCGCCAGCAGTGGAACGTCCTACGAGCAGTACTTC. Its translation is CASSGTSYEQYF.

As concerns this clonotype: Given a much more abundant clone one base away, this may be a read error. V and J are TRBV7-9 and TRBJ2-7; D is unresolved. V shed 6 bases and J shed 3 bases, with 6 bases lying between them. Germline V gene sequence: CDR1 SEHNR, CDR2 FQNEAQ (reference sequence). CDR3 length equals 11 residues. This CDR3 is CASRSIYEQYF. CDR3 nucleotides: TGTGCCAGCAGATCAATCTACGAGCAGTACTTC.

This clonotype was seen a handful of times. One end of the junction does not line up with germline, which may come from a read error. The gene calls are TRBV27 and TRBJ1-5; possibly TRBD1 for D (5 bases). The CDR3 loop spans 11 amino acids. In germline, CDR1 is MNHEY, CDR2 SMNVEV (reference sequence). The CDR3 reads CASTPGRPQNF. The CDR3 DNA reads as TGTGCCAGCACCCCGGGACGGCCCCAGAATTTT.

This clonotype was recorded many times. The chain uses TRBV5-1 and TRBJ2-7, with 7 bases lining up with TRBD2. The CDR3 loop spans 17 amino acids. V lost 7 bases and J lost 2; bases outside the gene matches: 18. The germline gives CDR1 SGHRS, CDR2 YFSETQ. The CDR3 reads CASGPSSGRTGPYEQYF. The CDR3 DNA reads as TGCGCCAGCGGCCCATCTAGCGGTCGAACCGGCCCCTACGAGCAGTACTTC. Drawing the rest from reference TRBV5-1 and TRBJ2-7, the complete variable domain is KAGVTQTPRYLIKTRGQQVTLSCSPISGHRSVSWYQQTPGQGLQFLFEYFSETQRNKGNFPGRFSGRQFSNSRSEMNVSTLELGDSALYLCASGPSSGRTGPYEQYFGPGTRLTVT.

This clonotype was observed at least ten times. J is TRBJ1-5 and V is TRBV20-1; 8 positions agree with TRBD1. The CDR3 consists of 15 residues. The J segment lost 4 bases and the V segment lost 1 base, leaving 6 bases of the junction unmatched. Germline V lookup: CDR1 DFQATT, CDR2 SNEGSKA (reference sequence). CDR3 nucleotides: TGCAGTGCTAGAGTCGAACAGGGGGGGAATCAGCCCCAGCATTTT. This codes for CSARVEQGGNQPQHF.

This clonotype occurred many times. The chain recombines TRBV28 with TRBJ2-1, with a tentative D call TRBD1 (6 bases). V was clipped by 6 bases and J by 8 bases, with 14 bases between them. Germline CDR1 reads MDHEN; CDR2 reads SYDVKM. CDR3 length: 13 amino acids. The CDR3 loop reads CASRTPQGYEQFF. As DNA, the CDR3 is TGTGCCAGCAGGACGCCACAGGGCTATGAGCAGTTCTTC.

This clonotype was seen at least ten times. The chain recombines TRBV29-1 with TRBJ2-1, with a tentative D call TRBD2 (5 bases). The germline CDR1 and CDR2 sequences are SQVTM and ANQGSEA. V lost 0 bases to trimming and J lost 3 bases, with 18 bases between them. The CDR3 sequence is 17 residues long. CDR3 loop: CSVEDPPSQLYYNEQFF. The CDR3 DNA sequence: TGCAGCGTTGAAGATCCGCCTAGCCAATTGTACTACAATGAGCAGTTCTTC.

The rearrangement links TRBV7-2 to TRBJ2-4; the D is unclear. V shed 2 bases and J shed 9 bases, with 14 bases lying between them. The CDR3 totals 14 residues. Germline values: CDR1 SGHTA, CDR2 FQGNSA. This CDR3 reads CASSLQSKDRIQYF. DNA for the CDR3: TGTGCCAGCAGCTTACAATCAAAAGACCGCATTCAGTACTTC.

There are many counts of this clonotype. The rearrangement uses TRBV6-5 and TRBJ1-1; 7 positions agree with TRBD1. Trimming took 5 bases from V and 0 from J; bases not matched to a gene: 6. This CDR3 has 15 amino acids. Germline V gene data show CDR1 as MNHEY and CDR2 as SVGAGI. CDR3 coding DNA: TGTGCCAGCAGTGCCCTCAGGGGGATGAACACTGAAGCTTTCTTT. Its translation: CASSALRGMNTEAFF.

This clonotype was seen at least ten times. V usage is TRBV5-4 and J usage is TRBJ1-1, with D possibly being TRBD1 (5 bases). The CDR3 spans 13 residues. Germline values: CDR1 SGHNT, CDR2 YYREEE (reference sequence). Trimming cost V 6 bases and J 1 base, with 10 bases left between them. The CDR3: CASNQGRNTEAFF. CDR3 in DNA: TGTGCCAGCAACCAGGGAAGGAACACTGAAGCTTTCTTT.

Details on this clonotype: Given a much more abundant clone one base away, this may be a read error. The chain links TRBV9 to TRBJ2-7; 11 bases are shared with TRBD2. Germline values: CDR1 SGDLS, CDR2 YYNGEE. The trim removed 3 bases at V and 7 bases at J, leaving 6 bases unmatched. This CDR3 contains 14 residues. The CDR3 sequence: CASSASTSGKEQYF. As DNA, the CDR3 is TGTGCCAGCAGCGCGTCGACTAGCGGGAAAGAGCAGTACTTC.

The sample holds a few counts of this clonotype. The chain recombines TRBV10-2 with TRBJ1-4; TRBD1 matches 8 bases. The CDR3 totals 13 residues. Per germline, CDR1 WSHSY and CDR2 SAAADI. V shed 10 bases and J 4 bases; nucleotides not matched to a gene: 5. CDR3 region: CATSDRVNEKLFF. DNA for the CDR3: TGCGCCACCTCGGACAGGGTTAATGAAAAACTGTTTTTT.

Many counts were recorded for this clonotype. This sequence joins TRBV14 and TRBJ1-2; D gene unclear. Per germline, CDR1 SGHDN and CDR2 FVKESK. V dropped 0 bases and J dropped 0 bases, with 11 bases sitting between them. This CDR3 has 16 amino acids. CDR3 amino acids: CASSQEARAANYGYTF. The CDR3 nucleotides are TGTGCCAGCAGCCAAGAGGCCAGAGCCGCTAACTATGGCTACACCTTC.

Ten or more counts support this clonotype. V is TRBV15 and J is TRBJ2-4; D is possibly TRBD2 (5 bases). Per germline, CDR1 LNHNV and CDR2 YYDKDF (reference sequence). The length of the CDR3 is 14 residues. V dropped 0 bases and J dropped 6 bases, with 9 bases sitting between them. The CDR3 sequence is CATSRDPEANIQYF. In DNA, the CDR3 is TGTGCCACCAGCAGAGATCCGGAGGCAAACATTCAGTACTTC.

This clonotype has only a few counts. A much larger clone is a single base away; this may be a read error. J is TRBJ2-1 and V is TRBV2; D unclear. CDR3 length equals 16 residues. Trimming removed 6 bases at V and 6 bases at J, with 21 bases between. Germline CDR1 and CDR2: SNHLY and FYNNEI. CDR3 region: CASRPQPQDTSNEQFF. Here the CDR3 DNA reads TGTGCCAGCAGACCACAACCCCAGGATACGAGCAATGAGCAGTTCTTC.

This clonotype was seen many times. The gene calls are TRBV20-1 and TRBJ2-1, with D perhaps matching TRBD2 (5 bases). V gave up 6 bases and J gave up 4 bases, with 19 bases separating them. Looked up from germline, CDR1 is DFQATT and CDR2 is SNEGSKA (reference sequence). The CDR3 runs 15 residues. CDR3 protein: CSATEIIAPYNEQFF. CDR3 in DNA: TGCAGTGCAACCGAGATAATAGCGCCGTACAATGAGCAGTTCTTC.